The clone carrying this TCR beta chain was counted many times. CDR1 is MDHEN, CDR2 SYDVKM, per germline. J gave up 4 bases and V 4 bases, and 2 bases lay outside the gene matches. The CDR3 runs 15 residues. The sample comes from a study of T cells in Graves' hyperthyroidism and ophthalmopathy. Study background: The authors collected peripheral blood at initial diagnosis, before any treatment.

TCR beta CDR3 sequences were amplified from RNA transcripts. The primer set for the first-round RT-PCR of the TCR CDR3 was HTBI. TCRdb redid the calling of the multiplex PCR reads with MiXCR, one entry per CDR3 protein. This sample yields 450,000 to 650,000 distinct CDR3 sequences, of which 17% are seen a single time; around 17% belongs to the top ten. The sample taken for sequencing was blood. This TCR was sampled from a woman aged 18-29 years with Graves' ophthalmopathy. The chain carries TRBV28 and TRBJ2-4; 12 positions agree with TRBD2. CDR3 sequence (DNA): TGTGCCAGCAGTTACGGGACTAGCGGGAAAAACATTCAGTACTTC. Its translation is CASSYGTSGKNIQYF.